This T cell receptor (beta chain) emerged from a study of identifying expanded T cells in peripheral blood. Healthy donors had no documented immune events, such as infections, while sampled. The study's findings and limits: Two-week clone count variance significantly increased as total template count grew. Differentially abundant clones: around 1.2 between replicates, 16.4 at 2 to 3 weeks, over 18 at four.

The CDR3 is 17 residues long. The V segment lost 0 bases and the J segment 3 bases; nucleotides outside the gene matches: 7. CDR1 and CDR2 (germline): SGHRS, YFSETQ. This clone has just one count. As yet, its antigen is unknown. Data came from immunoSEQ multiplex PCR; TCRdb stores just in-frame clones and leaves some out. The table lists 81,000 or so clones, about 83% of them singletons, with around a fifth in the top ten. This receptor was taken from a person between 18 and 75 years old in good health. J is TRBJ2-7 and V is TRBV5-1; the match to TRBD1 covers 12 bases. Material: blood. The CDR3 sequence is CASSLGLGQGAGYEQYF. CDR3 nucleotide sequence: TGCGCCAGCAGCTTGGGGCTGGGACAGGGGGCCGGCTACGAGCAGTACTTC.